The clone carrying this T cell receptor (beta chain) was observed a single time. The data are from a study of blood T cell repertoires in COVID-19. Study details: From the United States, Italy and Spain came samples of acute and convalescent COVID-19.

During active infection, Seattle patients enrolled and were then monitored through disease. Per the authors' pipeline: Amplification from reference gene primers served as the basis for estimated nucleated cell counts. The protocol was immunoSEQ multiplex PCR, while the TCRdb copy is restricted to in-frame clones and leaves out a portion. V, J and clone size derive from that table, while D and trimming were established from the DNA sequence. The sample carries roughly 80,000 clones, just over 90% recorded once. The sample comprised peripheral blood. The clonotype originates from a man between 45 and 60 years old with COVID-19, enrolled during active disease.

CDR3 nucleotide sequence: TGTGCCAGCAGCTACCCGGGACAGGGTTACTATGGCTACACCTTC. Translating gives CASSYPGQGYYGYTF. J is TRBJ1-2 and V is TRBV7-2; 9 positions agree with TRBD1. The junction had 6 bases not matched to a gene; V was cut back by 4 bases and J by 3 bases. The CDR3 covers 15 residues. Germline V gene sequence: CDR1 SGHTA, CDR2 FQGNSA.